Below are 18 T cell receptor beta chains sequenced from a single sample in a study of blood T cells in healthy people across ages. A second about 6 to 11 cycle PCR used barcoded and J-beta primers. MiXCR, applied by TCRdb to the 5' RACE reads, yields one record per CDR3 protein. Of 1.5 million to 2 million distinct CDR3 sequences listed, 39% were seen once; the top ten hold 23%. The sequencing input was blood. The receptors come from a human donor in good health.

This clonotype turned up a few times. This rearrangement joins TRBV12-3 or TRBV12-4 to TRBJ1-2, with D uncertain. The CDR3 is made up of 14 amino acids. V gave up 6 bases and J gave up 3 bases, with 14 bases separating them. CDR3 amino acids: CASSFAETHYGYTF. CDR3 DNA sequence: TGTGCCAGCAGCTTCGCTGAGACACACTATGGCTACACCTTC.

This clonotype has just one count. Sequence at one end of the junction differs from germline and may be a read error. The genes are TRBV4-1 and TRBJ2-5, with 8 bases lining up with TRBD2. Per germline, CDR1 MGHRA and CDR2 YSYEKL. CDR3 size: 16 residues. In DNA, the CDR3 is TGCGCCAGCAGCCAAGCGATCGGGAGGGTCGGGGAGACCCAGTACTTT. Translated, it gives CASSQAIGRVGETQYF.

V usage is TRBV20-1 and J usage is TRBJ2-3, with TRBD2 matching 9 bases. The V gene's germline CDR1 is DFQATT and CDR2 SNEGSKA (reference sequence). J was trimmed by 6 bases and V by 6 bases; bases with no gene match: 7. The CDR3 has 13 amino acids. CDR3 in amino acids: CSALLAGTDTQYF. Written as DNA, the CDR3 is TGCAGTGCCCTTCTAGCGGGGACCGATACGCAGTATTTT.

The chain combines TRBV4-3 with TRBJ2-3, with D hard to call. Germline V lookup: CDR1 LGHNA, CDR2 YSLEER. The CDR3 runs to 15 residues. The ends were cut back, 0 bases at V and 1 base at J, with 8 bases in the middle. CDR3 residues: CASSQDFQGTDTQYF. In DNA, the CDR3 is TGCGCCAGCAGCCAAGATTTCCAGGGCACAGATACGCAGTATTTT.

This clonotype was detected a few times. The J gene is TRBJ1-2, the V gene TRBV29-1; TRBD1 agrees at 7 bases. CDR1 is SQVTM and CDR2 is ANQGSEA in the germline V gene. The CDR3 length is 14 residues. Trimming removed 6 bases from V and 4 bases from J; junction bases left unmatched: 11. CDR3 nucleotides: TGCAGCGTGAACTTGGGACAGCGACTCTATGGCTACACCTTC. It yields the protein CSVNLGQRLYGYTF.

The CDR3 loop is CSARVPRGGRSPLHF. In DNA, the CDR3 is TGCAGTGCTAGAGTACCGAGGGGCGGTAGGTCACCCCTCCACTTT. The rearrangement joins TRBV20-1 to TRBJ1-6, with D possibly TRBD1 on 5 matching bases. V lost 1 base to trimming and J lost 10 bases, with 17 bases between them. Germline CDR1 and CDR2: DFQATT and SNEGSKA (reference sequence). CDR3 length equals 15 residues.

CDR3 loop: CASSEWDRSSYNSPLHF. DNA for the CDR3: TGTGCCAGCAGCGAATGGGACAGGAGCTCCTATAATTCACCCCTCCACTTT. The chain joins TRBV9 to TRBJ1-6; TRBD1 matches 8 bases. J lost 0 bases, V lost 3 bases, and 5 bases had no gene match. This CDR3 has 17 amino acids. Germline V gene sequence: CDR1 SGDLS, CDR2 YYNGEE.

The genes are TRBV7-8 and TRBJ2-4; D gene unclear. The CDR3 has 16 residues. V was cut by 0 bases and J by 2 bases, with 11 bases left in between. The germline V gene has CDR1 SGHVS and CDR2 FQNEAQ. CDR3 coding DNA: TGTGCCAGCAGCTTAGCGAGAATCAGCCCCAAAAACATTCAGTACTTC. This codes for CASSLARISPKNIQYF.

This sequence joins TRBV10-3 and TRBJ2-7; TRBD1 matches 8 bases. Per the germline V gene, CDR1 is ENHRY and CDR2 is SYGVKD. The CDR3 has 15 residues. Trimming at V came to 8 bases and at J to 1 base, leaving 10 bases not matched to a gene. The CDR3 nucleotides read TGTGCCATCCAGGACCAGGGGGCGAATTCCTACGAGCAGTACTTC. It encodes CAIQDQGANSYEQYF.

This clonotype was seen only once. The rearrangement links TRBV14 to TRBJ2-7; weak D call: TRBD2 (6 bases). With 1 base removed from V and 8 bases from J, the gap between germline ends came to 9 bases. CDR1 and CDR2 from the germline V gene are SGHDN and FVKESK. This CDR3 has 12 residues. The CDR3 sequence: CASSQVGGKQYF. The CDR3 DNA sequence: TGTGCCAGCAGCCAAGTTGGGGGGAAGCAGTACTTC.

This chain links TRBV7-3 with TRBJ2-3, with TRBD2 matching 8 bases. Germline loops: CDR1 SGHTA, CDR2 FQGTGA. This CDR3 has 15 residues. V lost 4 bases, J lost 6 bases, and 9 bases stayed unmatched. CDR3 in amino acids: CASSSTVLAGDTQYF. DNA of the CDR3: TGTGCCAGCAGCTCGACTGTCTTAGCGGGGGATACGCAGTATTTT.

This clonotype has a handful of counts. V is TRBV6-5 and J is TRBJ1-2, with D unclear. The V end was cut by 6 bases, the J end by 2 bases, with 10 bases between. This CDR3 has 13 residues. Germline V lookup: CDR1 MNHEY, CDR2 SVGAGI. The CDR3 DNA is TGTGCCAGCAGCTCGGGAGAAAACTATGGCTACACCTTC. This codes for CASSSGENYGYTF.

The rearrangement links TRBV4-1 to TRBJ2-5; 9 bases align to TRBD2. The V gene's germline CDR1 is MGHRA and CDR2 YSYEKL. Germline trimming cut 4 bases from V and 4 bases from J; bases unmatched to any gene: 7. This CDR3 has 15 residues. This CDR3 reads CASSPRAGGVETQYF. In DNA, the CDR3 is TGCGCCAGCAGCCCCCGAGCGGGGGGTGTAGAGACCCAGTACTTC.

The V and J genes are TRBV5-8 and TRBJ2-5; no clear D. CDR3 length equals 14 residues. From germline, CDR1 is SGHTS and CDR2 YDEGEE. V was pared by 6 bases and J by 5 bases, with 17 bases between. CDR3 in amino acids: CASNNPGTRETQYF. CDR3 nucleotides: TGTGCCAGCAACAACCCAGGAACGCGGGAGACCCAGTACTTC.

J is TRBJ2-3 and V is TRBV12-3 or TRBV12-4; D is perhaps TRBD2 (6 bases). V was cut by 8 bases and J by 8 bases, with 11 bases left in between. The CDR3 consists of 11 residues. The CDR3 bases are TGTGCCAGCTTAAGGCGGGGTACGCAGTATTTT. This encodes CASLRRGTQYF.

This clonotype showed up just a few times. The chain uses TRBV12-3 or TRBV12-4 and TRBJ2-5, with 8 bases lining up with TRBD2. The CDR3 is 15 amino acids. J lost 4 bases, V lost 6 bases, and 10 bases had no gene match. In DNA form, the CDR3 reads TGTGCCAGCAGGCCCTCGGGACTAGGTGGAGAGACCCAGTACTTC. This sequence encodes CASRPSGLGGETQYF.

A few counts support this clonotype. The CDR3 reads CSAGPQHF. DNA for the CDR3: TGCAGTGCGGGGCCCCAGCATTTT. This chain uses TRBV20-1 with TRBJ1-5; D unresolved. CDR3 length equals 8 residues. V was shortened by 6 bases and J by 9 bases, with 3 bases between the two germline ends. The germline CDR1 and CDR2 sequences are DFQATT and SNEGSKA (reference sequence).

Only a few counts were recorded for this clonotype. The chain links TRBV20-1 to TRBJ2-1, with D possibly matching TRBD1 (5 bases). Trimming removed 6 bases at V and 0 bases at J, with 9 bases between. The CDR3 totals 13 residues. Germline CDR1 reads DFQATT; CDR2 reads SNEGSKA (reference sequence). In DNA form, the CDR3 reads TGCAGTGCCTTGGGGCTCTCCTACAATGAGCAGTTCTTC. Amino acid sequence: CSALGLSYNEQFF.